This note documents a single TCR beta chain sequence. The cohort comprised adults aged about 18 to 100 years residing in about two dozen US areas. This sample was included in a study of blood T cell repertoires in COVID-19. Produced via immunoSEQ multiplex PCR; TCRdb's table is partial and in-frame only. The sample has roughly 74,000 clones, 80% to 90% seen once. The sample was PBMCs or T cells enriched from blood (not recorded which). The TCR comes from a woman in her forties or fifties with acute COVID-19.

This chain's CDR3 is CASSMNRGALHF. The CDR3 bases are TGTGCCAGTAGTATGAACCGAGGAGCCCTCCACTTT. This chain links TRBV19 with TRBJ1-6; D is ambiguous. The CDR3 length is 12 residues. Trimming removed 3 bases at V and 14 bases at J, with 11 bases between. Germline CDR1 and CDR2: LNHDA and SQIVND (reference sequence).